This T cell receptor (beta chain) was recovered during a study of shared clonotypes between healthy human individuals. Study outcomes and limitations: Among the subsets, naive ones generally showed larger estimated richness than memory ones. Depth was large, yet rarefaction showed that sorted-subset sequencing was incomplete.

The CDR3 has 14 amino acids. In germline, CDR1 is SQVTM, CDR2 ANQGSEA. Trimming removed 6 bases from V and 3 bases from J, with 16 bases in between. Each cell subset's genomic DNA was divided evenly among several immunoSEQ plates. Profiled with immunoSEQ multiplex PCR; TCRdb holds only in-frame clones, not every one. The sample lists approximately 1.5 million clones; 98% to 99% were seen once. This clone came up once. Its antigen is currently unknown. The V gene is TRBV29-1, the J gene TRBJ2-3; maybe TRBD1 (6 bases). The sample was naive CD4+ T cells sorted from blood. Subset: CD45RA+ positively selected. This sequence originates from a young man in good health. As DNA, the CDR3 is TGCAGCGTGGTTGCCGACAGGACAACAGATACGCAGTATTTT. Residues: CSVVADRTTDTQYF.